The rows below give T cell receptor beta chains drawn from one sample of a study of identical twins. Each CDR3 protein gets one entry after TCRdb re-called the 5' RACE reads with MiXCR. The sample yields 700,000 or so distinct CDR3 sequences, under 9% seen once. These data also formed part of another study, on yellow fever vaccine responses in identical twins.

Sequencing was done on a sample of PBMCs. The receptors come from a woman between 18 and 30 years old in good health. Both conserved end residues are part of each CDR3. The D gene is left open where the match is weak. A row's size may be missing; if present it is once, few, many or a size class.

d_call j_call v_call clone_size cdr3_aa cdr3_nt
TRBD1 TRBJ1-5 TRBV12-3/TRBV12-4 many CASRRDRAQPQHF TGTGCCAGCAGACGGGACAGGGCTCAGCCCCAGCATTTT
. TRBJ1-1 TRBV29-1 many CSGLWTEAFF TGCAGCGGATTGTGGACTGAAGCTTTCTTT
TRBD2 TRBJ2-7 TRBV27 . CASSYGLAGGLYEQYF TGTGCCAGCAGTTACGGACTAGCGGGGGGTCTCTACGAGCAGTACTTC
. TRBJ1-3 TRBV13 . CASSSRSDGTKGNTIYF TGTGCCAGCAGCTCTAGGTCTGACGGGACAAAAGGAAACACCATATATTTT
TRBD2 TRBJ2-3 TRBV14 few CASSHLPSGTDTQYF TGTGCCAGCAGCCATCTTCCTAGCGGGACAGATACGCAGTATTTT
TRBD2 TRBJ2-3 TRBV6-1 many CASRLAGASTDTQYF TGTGCCAGCAGACTAGCGGGAGCTAGCACAGATACGCAGTATTTT
TRBD1 TRBJ2-1 TRBV6-2/TRBV6-3 few CASSRDRVLPEQFF TGTGCCAGCAGCCGGGACAGGGTACTACCTGAGCAGTTCTTC
. TRBJ2-7 TRBV16 . CASSHSAARDGRSYEQYF TGTGCCAGCAGCCACTCAGCCGCCCGGGACGGACGCTCCTACGAGCAGTACTTC
. TRBJ2-3 TRBV19 . CASSIQWVGTDTQYF TGTGCCAGTAGTATACAATGGGTTGGCACAGATACGCAGTATTTT
. TRBJ2-3 TRBV11-2 many CASRVSRGWTDTQYF TGTGCCAGCAGAGTAAGCAGGGGTTGGACAGATACGCAGTATTTT
TRBD2 TRBJ2-5 TRBV9 . CASSQGQLAGQETQYF TGTGCCAGCAGCCAGGGGCAGCTAGCGGGCCAAGAGACCCAGTACTTC
. TRBJ2-1 TRBV9 few CASSARDLQQFF TGTGCCAGCAGCGCCCGGGACTTGCAGCAGTTCTTC
TRBD1 TRBJ2-7 TRBV2 few CASTPTGPYEQYF TGTGCCAGCACTCCGACAGGGCCCTACGAGCAGTACTTC
. TRBJ2-1 TRBV12-5 few CASGLGVLNNEQFF TGTGCTAGTGGTTTGGGAGTGCTCAACAATGAGCAGTTCTTC
TRBD2 TRBJ2-4 TRBV23-1 . CASSQQSPGLAGRGAAKNIQYF TGCGCCAGCAGTCAACAAAGTCCGGGACTAGCGGGACGTGGGGCGGCCAAAAACATTCAGTACTTC
. TRBJ2-5 TRBV12-3/TRBV12-4 . CASAGEETQYF TGTGCCAGTGCTGGGGAAGAGACCCAGTACTTC